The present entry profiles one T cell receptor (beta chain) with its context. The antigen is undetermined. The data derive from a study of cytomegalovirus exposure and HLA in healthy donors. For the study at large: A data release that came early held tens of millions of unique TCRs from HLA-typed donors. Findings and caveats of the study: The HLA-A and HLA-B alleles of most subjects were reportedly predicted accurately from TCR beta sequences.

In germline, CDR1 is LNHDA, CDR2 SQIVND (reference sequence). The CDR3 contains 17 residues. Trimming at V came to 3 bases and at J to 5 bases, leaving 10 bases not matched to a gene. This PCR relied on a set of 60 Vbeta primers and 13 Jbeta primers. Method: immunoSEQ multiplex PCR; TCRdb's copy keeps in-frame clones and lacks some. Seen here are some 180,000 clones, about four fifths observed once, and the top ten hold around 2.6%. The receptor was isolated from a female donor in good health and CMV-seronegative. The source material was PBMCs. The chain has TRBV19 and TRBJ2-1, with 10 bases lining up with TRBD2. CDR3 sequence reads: CASSMGLAGDSNNEQFF. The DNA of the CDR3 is TGTGCCAGTAGTATGGGGCTAGCGGGGGACAGTAACAATGAGCAGTTCTTC.